The 10 T cell receptor beta chains in this list originate from one sample, sequenced in a study of beta chain features in type 1 diabetes. Reverse transcribing all isolated RNA meant expressed TCRB transcripts were sequenced. Sequencing used immunoSEQ multiplex PCR; TCRdb keeps in-frame clones, though not all of them. The table includes some 900,000 clones, roughly 15% detected once. Sequencing was done on a sample of naive CD4+ T cells from blood. These receptors all come from a woman aged 18-29 years in good health.

The CDR3 sequence is CASSLVVGTGMRGYTF. CDR3 coding DNA: TGCGCCAGCAGCTTGGTCGTTGGGACAGGGATGCGTGGCTACACCTTC. The chain recombines TRBV5-1 with TRBJ1-2; TRBD1 matches at 9 bases. This CDR3 region has 16 residues. Trimming at V came to 0 bases and at J to 7 bases, leaving 10 bases not matched to a gene. The germline V gene encodes CDR1 SGHRS and CDR2 YFSETQ.

This clone was seen a few times. This chain connects TRBV7-2 to TRBJ2-7, with 10 bases aligning to TRBD2. This CDR3 has 13 amino acids. V lost 5 bases to trimming and J lost 6 bases; unmatched junction nucleotides: 4. CDR1 and CDR2 (germline): SGHTA, FQGNSA. The CDR3 DNA follows: TGTGCCAGCAGCACTAGCGGGACTTCCGAGCAGTACTTC. This codes for CASSTSGTSEQYF.

The chain uses TRBV29-1 and TRBJ2-1; D unclear. Per the germline V gene, CDR1 is SQVTM and CDR2 is ANQGSEA. V shed 4 bases and J shed 7 bases, with 14 bases lying between them. The CDR3 runs 13 residues. This CDR3 is CSVAHATENEQFF. The CDR3 nucleotides are TGCAGCGTTGCCCACGCCACGGAAAATGAGCAGTTCTTC.

The chain employs TRBV7-8 and TRBJ2-6; 10 positions agree with TRBD1. Trimming took 4 bases from V and 4 from J; bases not matched to a gene: 10. Germline lookup yields CDR1 SGHVS and CDR2 FQNEAQ. The CDR3 is 18 amino acids. CDR3 nucleotides: TGTGCCAGCAGCTCGCCTGGGACAGGGGTTCGCGGGGCCAACGTCCTGACTTTC. This translates into CASSSPGTGVRGANVLTF.

This clone was seen a handful of times. This sequence joins TRBV19 and TRBJ2-5; TRBD2 matches 10 bases. The CDR3 loop spans 16 amino acids. Germline CDR1 is LNHDA and CDR2 is SQIVND (reference sequence). V shed 5 bases and J 7 bases; nucleotides not matched to a gene: 13. DNA of the CDR3: TGTGCCAGTAGTCTCCAGACTAGCGGGCCTCTTGGGACCCAGTACTTC. Translated, it gives CASSLQTSGPLGTQYF.

This clone was picked up a small number of times. The rearrangement joins TRBV7-3 to TRBJ1-2; weak D call: TRBD1 (5 bases). Trimming left V 4 bases short and J 7 bases short, with 13 bases between. Germline values: CDR1 SGHTA, CDR2 FQGTGA. The CDR3 has 13 residues. The CDR3 loop reads CASSSQGLSGYTF. CDR3 coding DNA: TGTGCCAGCAGCTCCCAGGGCCTAAGTGGCTACACCTTC.

The J gene is TRBJ2-5, the V gene TRBV5-4; unclear D gene. Trimming took 0 bases from V and 3 from J, leaving 3 bases between them. From germline, CDR1 is SGHNT and CDR2 YYREEE (reference sequence). This CDR3 has 12 amino acids. The CDR3 nucleotides read TGTGCCAGCAGCTTGGAAGAAGAGACCCAGTACTTC. Translation gives CASSLEEETQYF.

Notes on this clone: Other DNA sequences from this sample encode an identical CDR3 as well. The V and J genes are TRBV28 and TRBJ2-1; D remains ambiguous. Germline V gives CDR1 MDHEN, CDR2 SYDVKM. V was cut by 2 bases and J by 4 bases, with 3 bases left in between. This CDR3 is built from 12 residues. This CDR3 is CASSLTYNEQFF. CDR3 nucleotide sequence: TGTGCCAGCAGTTTAACATACAATGAGCAGTTCTTC.

The chain links TRBV7-9 to TRBJ1-1, with no clear D. Trimming cost V 2 bases and J 8 bases, with 9 bases left between them. The length of the CDR3 is 12 residues. Per the germline V gene, CDR1 is SEHNR and CDR2 is FQNEAQ (reference sequence). The chain's CDR3 is CASSLSDDEAFF. For the CDR3, the DNA is TGTGCCAGCAGCTTATCGGACGACGAAGCTTTCTTT.

This chain connects TRBV19 to TRBJ1-2; no clear D. Trimming took 3 bases from V and 0 from J, leaving 11 bases between them. The germline V gene encodes CDR1 LNHDA and CDR2 SQIVND (reference sequence). CDR3 length equals 15 residues. The CDR3 sequence is CASSITGQANYGYTF. The CDR3 DNA sequence: TGTGCCAGTAGTATTACGGGCCAAGCTAACTATGGCTACACCTTC.